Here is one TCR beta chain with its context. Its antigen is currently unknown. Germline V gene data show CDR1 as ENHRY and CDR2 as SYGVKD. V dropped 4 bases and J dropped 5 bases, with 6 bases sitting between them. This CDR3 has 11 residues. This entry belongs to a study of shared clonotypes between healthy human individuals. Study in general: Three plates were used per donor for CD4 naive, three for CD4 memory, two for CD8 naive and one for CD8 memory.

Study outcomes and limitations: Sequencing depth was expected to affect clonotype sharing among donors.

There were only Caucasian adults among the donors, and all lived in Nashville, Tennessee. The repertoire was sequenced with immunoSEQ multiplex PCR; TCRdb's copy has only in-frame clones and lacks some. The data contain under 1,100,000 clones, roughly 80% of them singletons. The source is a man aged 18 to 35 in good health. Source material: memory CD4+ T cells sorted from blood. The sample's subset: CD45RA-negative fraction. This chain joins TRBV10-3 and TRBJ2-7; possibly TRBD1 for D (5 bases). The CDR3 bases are TGTGCCATCAGTGCGACAGACGAGCAGTACTTC. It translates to CAISATDEQYF.